These 23 T cell receptor beta chains came from one sample sequenced in a study of T cell repertoires in cytomegalovirus infection. TCRdb re-derived calls from the reads in MiXCR, one entry per CDR3 protein. The profile shows hundreds of thousands of distinct CDR3 sequences, 6% to 8% of them singletons. The specimen was PBMCs. These receptors were collected from a human donor in good health (CMV status not recorded). Some clones in this sample may be carry-over from other donors' samples.

This clonotype was counted ten times or more. The chain couples TRBV7-2 to TRBJ1-5; 9 nucleotides match TRBD1. Germline V gene data show CDR1 as SGHTA and CDR2 as FQGNSA. J lost 6 bases, V lost 1 base, and 4 bases had no gene match. The CDR3 sequence is 15 residues long. The CDR3 nucleotides are TGTGCCAGCAGCTTAGGGGGGGACAGGGTTCAGCCCCAGCATTTT. Translation gives CASSLGGDRVQPQHF.

The J gene is TRBJ2-2, the V gene TRBV7-8; TRBD1 agrees at 8 bases. The germline V gene encodes CDR1 SGHVS and CDR2 FQNEAQ. Germline trimming cut 2 bases from V and 3 bases from J; bases unmatched to any gene: 11. The CDR3 length is 18 residues. CDR3 sequence reads: CASSLLARGLGYTGELFF. CDR3 DNA sequence: TGTGCCAGCAGCTTATTGGCCAGGGGGCTAGGATACACCGGGGAGCTGTTTTTT.

This clonotype was counted ten times or more. The chain recombines TRBV7-9 with TRBJ1-5; tentatively, D is TRBD1 (5 bases). The V end lost 8 bases, the J end lost 0 bases, and 8 bases lay between the germline ends. CDR1 and CDR2 (germline): SEHNR, FQNEAQ (reference sequence). The CDR3 extends over 13 amino acids. CDR3 region: CASGRDSNQPQHF. The CDR3 DNA reads as TGTGCCAGCGGCAGGGATAGCAATCAGCCCCAGCATTTT.

The table lists this clonotype with many counts. The V and J genes are TRBV12-3 or TRBV12-4 and TRBJ1-5, with D possibly being TRBD1 (6 bases). V shed 6 bases and J shed 7 bases, with 10 bases lying between them. This CDR3 comprises 12 residues. As DNA, the CDR3 is TGTGCCAGCAGAAGACAGGCCCAGCCCCAGCATTTT. Translated, it gives CASRRQAQPQHF.

At least ten counts were recorded for this clonotype. The gene calls are TRBV20-1 and TRBJ1-3; D not resolved. Trimming removed 1 base from V and 7 bases from J, with 14 bases in between. Per germline, CDR1 DFQATT and CDR2 SNEGSKA (reference sequence). The CDR3 runs 14 residues. In nucleotides, the CDR3 is TGCAGTGCTAGAGCTACCACCCCCGGCAACACCATATATTTT. This translates into CSARATTPGNTIYF.

This clonotype came up many times. The V call is TRBV20-1, the J call TRBJ2-5, with 8 nucleotides matching TRBD1. After removal of 1 base from V and 4 bases from J, the junction contained 2 bases not matched to a gene. Germline CDR1 reads DFQATT; CDR2 reads SNEGSKA (reference sequence). This CDR3 is 13 amino acids long. CDR3 protein: CSARATGGETQYF. DNA for the CDR3: TGCAGTGCTAGAGCAACAGGGGGAGAGACCCAGTACTTC.

At least ten counts were recorded for this clonotype. The rearrangement uses TRBV7-9 and TRBJ2-3, with D perhaps matching TRBD2 (5 bases). Germline V gene data show CDR1 as SEHNR and CDR2 as FQNEAQ (reference sequence). The CDR3 spans 18 residues. V dropped 1 base and J dropped 2 bases, with 19 bases sitting between them. The CDR3 is CASSLGFGDGISTDTQYF. The DNA for the CDR3 is TGTGCCAGCAGCTTAGGGTTTGGTGACGGGATTTCCACAGATACGCAGTATTTT.

This clonotype was detected many times. The rearrangement uses TRBV29-1 and TRBJ1-2; D might be TRBD1 (5 bases). The V and J ends lost 2 bases and 4 bases respectively, with 14 bases between them. This CDR3 contains 14 residues. Germline CDR1 is SQVTM and CDR2 is ANQGSEA. In DNA, the CDR3 is TGCAGCGTTGAATCGGGACGGAAGATCTATGGCTACACCTTC. This gives the protein CSVESGRKIYGYTF.

In this sample, this clonotype turned up many times. The chain's CDR3 is CASSWGLERNYGYTF. Here the CDR3 DNA reads TGTGCCAGCAGTTGGGGCCTTGAGAGAAACTATGGCTACACCTTC. V is TRBV6-2 or TRBV6-3 and J is TRBJ1-2, with D maybe TRBD1 (5 bases). Per germline, CDR1 MNHEY and CDR2 SVGEGT. V shed 4 bases and J shed 2 bases, with 14 bases lying between them. The CDR3 sequence is 15 residues long.

This clonotype has at least ten counts. The chain links TRBV7-6 to TRBJ2-1; D not certain. Germline-derived CDR1 and CDR2 are SGHVS and FNYEAQ. This CDR3 region has 13 residues. Trimming took 5 bases from V and 10 from J, leaving 15 bases between them. The DNA of the CDR3 is TGTGCCAGCAGCCCTTCGAAAAGGAACGAGCAGTTCTTC. Translation: CASSPSKRNEQFF. Based on the CDR3 plus reference TRBV7-6 and TRBJ2-1, the full variable domain is GAGVSQSPRYKVTKRGQDVALRCDPISGHVSLYWYRQALGQGPEFLTYFNYEAQQDKSGLPNDRFSAERPEGSISTLTIQRTEQRDSAMYRCASSPSKRNEQFFGPGTRLTVL.

This clonotype has ten or more counts. The CDR3 DNA reads TGCAGTGCTAGCGGCGGAGAGACTAACTATGGCTACACCTTC. It specifies CSASGGETNYGYTF. The rearrangement links TRBV20-1 to TRBJ1-2, with D unclear. Deletions cut 3 bases from V and 0 bases from J, with 11 bases between. Germline loops: CDR1 DFQATT, CDR2 SNEGSKA (reference sequence). This CDR3 contains 14 residues.

This clonotype was seen ten or more times. V usage is TRBV2 and J usage is TRBJ1-4; D unclear. The CDR3 runs to 14 residues. Germline CDR1 and CDR2: SNHLY and FYNNEI. V shed 6 bases and J shed 0 bases, with 8 bases lying between them. The CDR3 reads CASRTFSTNEKLFF. For the CDR3, the DNA is TGTGCCAGCAGGACCTTTTCAACTAATGAAAAACTGTTTTTT.

This clonotype was picked up many times. This rearrangement joins TRBV14 to TRBJ2-2, with TRBD1 identical over 7 bases. The CDR3 length is 14 residues. V shed 3 bases and J 6 bases; nucleotides not matched to a gene: 4. Germline V gene sequence: CDR1 SGHDN, CDR2 FVKESK. The CDR3 loop reads CASSQTTGAGELFF. CDR3 nucleotides: TGTGCCAGCAGCCAGACTACAGGGGCCGGGGAGCTGTTTTTT.

This clonotype was counted many times. This sequence joins TRBV7-3 and TRBJ1-6; D not certain. The V end was cut by 4 bases, the J end by 0 bases, with 7 bases between. CDR3 length equals 15 residues. From germline, CDR1 is SGHTA and CDR2 FQGTGA. The CDR3 region has the DNA TGTGCCAGCAGCTCGGGGAGCTCCTATAATTCACCCCTCCACTTT. As protein: CASSSGSSYNSPLHF. The full variable domain, with the rest looked up from reference TRBV7-3 and TRBJ1-6, is GAGVSQTPSNKVTEKGKYVELRCDPISGHTALYWYRQSLGQGPEFLIYFQGTGAADDSGLPNDRFFAVRPEGSVSTLKIQRTERGDSAVYLCASSSGSSYNSPLHFGNGTRLTVT.

This clonotype was detected only a few times. The chain carries TRBV7-9 and TRBJ2-2, with 7 bases identical to TRBD2. Trimming at V came to 5 bases and at J to 4 bases, leaving 4 bases not matched to a gene. Germline assignment: CDR1 SEHNR and CDR2 FQNEAQ (reference sequence). The length of the CDR3 is 14 residues. The CDR3 DNA follows: TGTGCCAGCAGCAAAGCGGGGTTCACCGGGGAGCTGTTTTTT. This encodes CASSKAGFTGELFF.

This CDR3 reads CASSYPAETQYF. CDR3 coding DNA: TGTGCCAGCAGTTATCCAGCGGAGACCCAGTACTTC. The V call is TRBV28, the J call TRBJ2-5, with D uncertain. Deletions cut 4 bases from V and 5 bases from J, with 8 bases between. Germline-derived CDR1 and CDR2 are MDHEN and SYDVKM. The CDR3 length is 12 residues.

The V and J genes are TRBV4-2 and TRBJ2-5; TRBD1 is a possible D gene (6 bases). Trimming took off 1 base at V and 3 bases at J, with 9 bases between the two ends. CDR1 is LGHNA, CDR2 YNFKEQ, per germline. The CDR3 extends over 14 amino acids. The CDR3 DNA reads TGTGCCAGCAGCCAAGTCGAGGGGGAAGAGACCCAGTACTTC. Amino acid sequence: CASSQVEGEETQYF.

The chain has TRBV19 and TRBJ2-1; the D gene is possibly TRBD2 (6 bases). The CDR3 sequence is 16 residues long. V was shortened by 2 bases and J by 7 bases, with 18 bases between the two germline ends. Germline CDR1 and CDR2: LNHDA and SQIVND (reference sequence). The CDR3 sequence: CASSILATKRENEQFF. CDR3 sequence (DNA): TGTGCCAGTAGTATACTAGCGACCAAGAGAGAGAATGAGCAGTTCTTC.

This clonotype was detected ten times or more. The chain uses TRBV29-1 and TRBJ1-1, with a possible D match to TRBD1 (5 bases). The CDR3 runs 14 residues. Per germline, CDR1 SQVTM and CDR2 ANQGSEA. V dropped 2 bases and J dropped 1 base, with 11 bases sitting between them. The CDR3 region has the DNA TGCAGCGTTGAATTGCTGGGGCGGAACACTGAAGCTTTCTTT. Its protein is CSVELLGRNTEAFF.

The J gene is TRBJ1-1, the V gene TRBV7-8; no clear D. V was clipped by 0 bases and J by 13 bases, with 12 bases between them. The CDR3 extends over 12 amino acids. Germline V gene data show CDR1 as SGHVS and CDR2 as FQNEAQ. The CDR3 sequence is CASSLATERCFF. The CDR3 DNA reads as TGTGCCAGCAGCTTAGCGACGGAGAGGTGTTTCTTT.

In its sample, this clonotype was seen many times. CDR3 region: CASSYSANTDTQYF. Here the CDR3 DNA reads TGTGCCAGCAGTTACTCGGCAAACACAGATACGCAGTATTTT. V usage is TRBV6-5 and J usage is TRBJ2-3, with unresolved D. V lost 0 bases and J 2 bases, leaving 6 bases between the germline ends. The CDR3 length is 14 residues. The germline V gene encodes CDR1 MNHEY and CDR2 SVGAGI.

This clonotype occurred many times. The gene calls are TRBV10-2 and TRBJ1-4, with a possible D match to TRBD1 (5 bases). Trimming took off 10 bases at V and 7 bases at J, with 13 bases between the two ends. The germline gives CDR1 WSHSY, CDR2 SAAADI. This CDR3 region has 12 residues. This chain's CDR3 is CATGRGGEKLFF. The CDR3 DNA sequence: TGCGCCACTGGCCGTGGGGGTGAAAAACTGTTTTTT.

This clonotype has only a few counts. The chain combines TRBV20-1 with TRBJ2-2; a weak D match, TRBD2 (6 bases). Per the germline V gene, CDR1 is DFQATT and CDR2 is SNEGSKA (reference sequence). Trimming removed 0 bases at V and 6 bases at J, with 17 bases between. This CDR3 has 16 residues. Written as DNA, the CDR3 is TGCAGTGCTAGAGAAGCGGGCCGGGGGTGGGCCGGGGAGCTGTTTTTT. The encoded protein is CSAREAGRGWAGELFF.